This T cell receptor beta chain was identified in a study of T cells in women clearing cervical HPV infection. Study overall: Case blood drawn at lesion detection; control blood after infection cleared. For cases, blood was sampled a median about 160 days after lesion detection, interquartile range roughly 90 to 210 days. Whole-study results and caveats: Cases and controls were distinguished at AUC about 0.8 by richness and V genes. Each sample's T-cell count was unknown, possibly confounding richness.

Notes on this clone: What it recognizes is unknown. Read coverage stops 3 residues before the CDR3 terminus; the germline J gene supplies the remainder.

The CDR3 is 14 amino acids. Germline CDR1 is LNHDA and CDR2 is SQIVND (reference sequence). Using immunoSEQ multiplex PCR, the repertoire was profiled, and TCRdb retains in-frame clones only, with some absent. The sample data list some 30,000 clones. The chain joins TRBV19 to TRBJ1-4; D is uncertain. The sample comprised blood buffy coat. This clonotype was sampled from a woman aged 18 to 69 with a cervical HPV16 infection that either progressed to CIN3+ or cleared (not recorded which). CDR3: CASTHRTSGEELFF. The part of the CDR3 DNA that was read is TGTGCCAGTACCCACCGGACTAGCGGGGAGGAA.